This record looks at one T cell receptor beta chain sequence and its context. Which antigen it targets is not known. Nothing much larger sits one base from this clone, and base qualities are not available. V and J lose 2 bases and 0 bases, and a span of 5 bases separates them. There are 14 amino acids in the CDR3, from cysteine to phenylalanine inclusive. Only CDR3 DNA remains: 42 bases, in frame from the first base. CDR1 and CDR2 (MNHEY, SVGEGT) derive from the germline V gene. The CDR3 regions of human TCRbeta chains were analyzed by immunosequencing. The published analysis was carried out like this. Repertoire TCRs were matched against a reference library of SARS-CoV-2-specific TCRs generated with the MIRA antigen-specificity platform. Breadth meant the fraction of unique TCRs that were SARS-CoV-2-associated, whereas depth meant the fraction of total T cells that were SARS-CoV-2-associated. Each spike-specific TCR was assigned to its reactive spike region and to a CD4 or CD8 class using the MIRA data. Log10-transformed breadth and depth values were compared by one-way ANOVA with Sidak's multiple comparisons tests. Here the immuneACCESS table is served through TCRdb, limited to in-frame sequences with V and J called. Missing clones are a known gap in these copies; in checked studies unresolved V genes cover under half, and the rest lacks a known reason. That table is the source of V, J and clone size, and D and trimming were worked out from the DNA. The table for this sample lists approximately 140,000 clones; about 91% of them were counted only once. The biggest ten clones account for around 16% of the sample.

The data originate from a study of T cell responses to AZD1222 COVID-19 vaccine (dated by TCRdb to the early 2020s). For the wider study: AZD1222 recipients whose second dose came at about 4 weeks and those whose second dose came at about 12 weeks were combined into one group, since spike-specific TCR depth and breadth did not differ between the two schedules. A total of more than 230 trial participants underwent TCR sequencing, of whom 200 to 220 received two doses of AZD1222 and around 25 received two doses of the MenACWY control vaccine. Trial participants were enrolled by age into subgroups of 18-55, 56-69 and 70-plus years, and roughly 150, 30 and 60 TCR-sequenced participants, respectively, were included in these subgroups.

The meaning of the sample's time point label: baseline before first vaccination. The vaccinee samples were drawn from two UK trials, COV001 and COV002, one of which was a single-blind randomized controlled phase 2/3 trial testing AZD1222 (ChAdOx1 nCoV-19) in healthy adults. Trial participant PBMC samples were collected at day 0 and day 28 after the second dose for TCRbeta chain sequencing. Study-wide conclusions, independent of this receptor: Reportedly, almost half of the unique spike-specific TCRs recognized epitopes lying outside the regions that are mutated in the B.1.351 and B.1.1.7 variants. Because no samples from the day 14 peak response were available, repertoires could be characterized only after the peak T cell response. Participants were mostly white British and included more females than males, and it was suggested by the authors that clonal diversity may have been underestimated. Conclusions about previously exposed vaccinees were limited because only six AZD1222 recipients were SARS-CoV-2 seropositive at baseline. In the small 56-69-year group, the increase in depth fell short of significance, most likely because of low power. The whole spike protein was spanned by vaccine-associated CD4 TCRs, and dominant responses were seen in regions 160-218 and 743-854. A significant rise in spike-specific TCR breadth and depth was observed after two AZD1222 doses relative to day 0 and relative to MenACWY recipients.

Recombination connected TRBV6-2 or TRBV6-3 to TRBJ1-3, and perhaps TRBD1 as D gene, on 5 matching bases. Source: peripheral blood, taken on day 0 of AZD1222 vaccination. This TCR was sampled from an adult in good health. CDR3 protein: CASSYGTSGNTIYF. The DNA sequence is as follows: TGTGCCAGCAGTTACGGGACCTCTGGAAACACCATATATTTT.